The source of this TCR beta chain is a study of cytomegalovirus exposure and HLA in healthy donors. Study-level points and caveats: Immune exposure information comprised only CMV serostatus.

With V trimmed by 0 bases and J by 0 bases, 5 bases remained unmatched. From germline, CDR1 is SGHRS and CDR2 YFSETQ. This CDR3 has 17 residues. The PCR used 60 Vbeta and 13 Jbeta primers. Sequenced by immunoSEQ multiplex PCR; TCRdb stores in-frame clones only, minus some. The table lists more than 200,000 clones, 70% of them singletons, with around 3% in the top ten. Details on this clone: Antigen unknown.

The source of this sequence is a man aged 40-55 years in good health and CMV-seropositive. This chain connects TRBV5-1 to TRBJ2-2, with 7 nucleotides matching TRBD2. Sequencing input: PBMCs. The CDR3 sequence: CASSLAGGTSNTGELFF. For the CDR3, the DNA is TGCGCCAGCAGCTTGGCCGGGGGGACTTCGAACACCGGGGAGCTGTTTTTT.